Shown below are 24 T cell receptor beta chains from a single sample sequenced in a study of blood T cell repertoires in COVID-19. Measured with immunoSEQ multiplex PCR; TCRdb has only the in-frame clones, and not every one. The data contain some 400,000 clones, 70% to 90% of them singletons. The sample consisted of PBMCs or T cells enriched from blood (not recorded which). These receptor sequences come from a man between 25 and 39 years old who had recovered from COVID-19.

The chain combines TRBV7-2 with TRBJ1-5; possible D gene TRBD1, 5 bases. The germline V gene encodes CDR1 SGHTA and CDR2 FQGNSA. The CDR3 extends over 17 amino acids. Trimming cost V 1 base and J 1 base, with 14 bases left between them. This chain's CDR3 is CASSLGGVGMSNQPQHF. DNA for the CDR3: TGTGCCAGCAGCTTAGGGGGGGTAGGGATGAGCAATCAGCCCCAGCATTTT.

The chain joins TRBV30 to TRBJ1-5; the D gene is possibly TRBD1 (6 bases). V lost 0 bases, J lost 3 bases, and 18 bases lay in between. The CDR3 runs 17 residues. CDR1 GTSNPN and CDR2 SVGIG come from the germline V gene (reference sequence). CDR3 sequence reads: CAWSVRAGAFSNQPQHF. In nucleotides, the CDR3 is TGTGCCTGGAGTGTACGGGCAGGGGCCTTCTCCAATCAGCCCCAGCATTTT.

The chain recombines TRBV7-2 with TRBJ1-1; D is possibly TRBD1 (5 bases). Germline V gene data show CDR1 as SGHTA and CDR2 as FQGNSA. V dropped 2 bases and J dropped 6 bases, with 16 bases sitting between them. This CDR3 contains 15 residues. The DNA of the CDR3 is TGTGCCAGCAGCTTATCTAGGACAAGAGGTGCTGAAGCTTTCTTT. It specifies CASSLSRTRGAEAFF. The whole variable domain, filled in from reference TRBV7-2 and TRBJ1-1, reads GAGVSQSPSNKVTEKGKDVELRCDPISGHTALYWYRQSLGQGLEFLIYFQGNSAPDKSGLPSDRFSAERTGGSVSTLTIQRTQQEDSAVYLCASSLSRTRGAEAFFGQGTRLTVV.

The chain is built from TRBV6-4 and TRBJ2-1; 14 bases are a match to TRBD2. With 5 bases clipped from V and 7 bases from J, the junction kept 7 bases outside the gene matches. This CDR3 has 16 residues. In germline, CDR1 is MRHNA, CDR2 SNTAGT. DNA for the CDR3: TGTGCCAGCAGTATAACCGGGACTAGCGGGGGAAATGAGCAGTTCTTC. Translating it yields CASSITGTSGGNEQFF.

This clone was seen only once. V is TRBV15 and J is TRBJ2-2; TRBD1 matches 9 bases. Germline CDR1 and CDR2: LNHNV and YYDKDF (reference sequence). There are 18 residues in the CDR3. The V gene end was trimmed by 0 bases and the J gene end by 4 bases; junction bases not matched to a gene: 9. The CDR3 region is CATSRDRGTGGFTGELFF. As DNA, the CDR3 is TGTGCCACCAGCAGAGATCGGGGAACAGGGGGCTTCACCGGGGAGCTGTTTTTT.

The rearrangement joins TRBV5-1 to TRBJ2-6; unclear D gene. Trimming stripped 1 base from V and 0 bases from J, with 5 bases between. CDR3 length equals 15 residues. CDR1 SGHRS and CDR2 YFSETQ come from the germline V gene. The CDR3 loop reads CASSLINSGANVLTF. The CDR3 DNA reads as TGCGCCAGCAGCTTGATCAACTCTGGGGCCAACGTCCTGACTTTC.

The chain has TRBV6-6 and TRBJ2-2; 10 bases agree with TRBD2. The germline V gene encodes CDR1 MNHNY and CDR2 SVGAGI (reference sequence). V trimming: 7 bases; J trimming: 5 bases; junction bases outside the gene matches: 7. The CDR3 consists of 15 residues. Here the CDR3 reads CASTRLAGVTGELFF. The CDR3 coding sequence is TGTGCCAGCACTAGACTAGCGGGTGTTACCGGGGAGCTGTTTTTT.

The CDR3 nucleotides read TGTGCCAGCAGCCACCTGGGACAAGGATACACAGATACGCAGTATTTT. Residues: CASSHLGQGYTDTQYF. The chain uses TRBV4-2 and TRBJ2-3; D is perhaps TRBD1 (6 bases). Germline V CDR1 and CDR2: LGHNA, YNFKEQ. CDR3 length: 16 residues. Trimming left V 3 bases short and J 2 bases short, with 15 bases between.

The chain recombines TRBV29-1 with TRBJ1-1; 9 nucleotides line up with TRBD1. This CDR3 is 16 amino acids long. CDR1 is SQVTM and CDR2 is ANQGSEA in the germline V gene. Trimming took 0 bases from V and 4 from J; bases not matched to a gene: 9. The CDR3 protein is CSVEDPAGQGLTEAFF. The DNA for the CDR3 is TGCAGCGTTGAAGATCCCGCGGGACAGGGACTCACTGAAGCTTTCTTT.

V is TRBV18 and J is TRBJ1-1; 7 nucleotides line up with TRBD1. Trimming removed 6 bases from V and 2 bases from J; junction bases left unmatched: 12. The CDR3 extends over 16 amino acids. From germline, CDR1 is KGHSH and CDR2 LQKENI. For the CDR3, the DNA is TGTGCCAGCTCCCCGGGGCCGGGACAGACAAACACTGAAGCTTTCTTT. This sequence encodes CASSPGPGQTNTEAFF. The variable domain in full, completed from reference TRBV18 and TRBJ1-1, reads NAGVMQNPRHLVRRRGQEARLRCSPMKGHSHVYWYRQLPEEGLKFMVYLQKENIIDESGMPKERFSAEFPKEGPSILRIQQVVRGDSAAYFCASSPGPGQTNTEAFFGQGTRLTVV.

About this clone: Its ends do not fully match the called genes, so a read error is possible. This chain uses TRBV20-1 with TRBJ1-1; D is possibly TRBD1 (6 bases). This CDR3 region has 13 residues. The germline gives CDR1 DFQATT, CDR2 SNEGSKA (reference sequence). The CDR3 reads CSASRGLKTEAFF. As DNA, the CDR3 is TGCAGTGCTAGTAGGGGGTTGAAAACTGAAGCTTTCTTT.

This clone was seen only a few times. The rearrangement links TRBV27 to TRBJ1-5; tentatively, D is TRBD1 (6 bases). Germline CDR1 MNHEY, CDR2 SMNVEV (reference sequence). Trimming removed 4 bases at V and 3 bases at J, with 13 bases between. The CDR3 is made up of 15 amino acids. Here the CDR3 reads CASSSQQGPNQPQHF. The CDR3 nucleotides read TGTGCCAGCAGTTCCCAACAGGGTCCCAATCAGCCCCAGCATTTT.

This sequence joins TRBV19 and TRBJ1-5; D gene unclear. Trimming left V 4 bases short and J 4 bases short, with 8 bases between. CDR1 and CDR2 (germline): LNHDA, SQIVND (reference sequence). This CDR3 region has 13 residues. CDR3 protein: CASSTGWNQPQHF. CDR3 bases: TGTGCCAGTAGTACAGGTTGGAATCAGCCCCAGCATTTT.

In regard to this clone: Other DNA sequences in this specimen translate into the identical CDR3. CDR3 loop: CASSQEAGTNYGYTF. The DNA for the CDR3 is TGCGCCAGCAGCCAAGAGGCCGGGACAAACTATGGCTACACCTTC. V gene TRBV4-3 combines with J gene TRBJ1-2; a weak D match, TRBD1 (6 bases). Germline CDR1 is LGHNA and CDR2 is YSLEER. There are 15 residues in the CDR3. V dropped 0 bases and J dropped 2 bases, with 10 bases sitting between them.

This chain uses TRBV30 with TRBJ1-6; the D is unclear. The CDR3 totals 16 residues. CDR1 and CDR2 (germline): GTSNPN, SVGIG (reference sequence). V lost 5 bases and J 7 bases, leaving 21 bases between the germline ends. CDR3 nucleotides: TGTGCCTGGGCGACCCAGCCGGCGGGGTGGAATTCACCCCTCCACTTT. It codes for CAWATQPAGWNSPLHF.

The genes are TRBV3-1 (or the pseudogene TRBV3-2) and TRBJ1-3; D may be TRBD1 (6 bases). With 4 bases removed from V and 0 bases from J, the gap between germline ends came to 13 bases. The CDR3 is 16 amino acids. Germline V gene sequence: CDR1 LGHDT, CDR2 YNNKEL (reference sequence). The CDR3 coding sequence is TGTGCCAGCAGCCCCGCTAGGACAGCCTCTGGAAACACCATATATTTT. This encodes CASSPARTASGNTIYF.

This clone was observed a single time. The rearrangement links TRBV9 to TRBJ2-7; D is uncertain. CDR3 length: 17 amino acids. V was cut by 2 bases and J by 1 base, with 19 bases left in between. In germline, CDR1 is SGDLS, CDR2 YYNGEE. Written as DNA, the CDR3 is TGTGCCAGCAGCGTTGCCCCCATTCAGGATTTATCCTACGAGCAGTACTTC. Amino acids: CASSVAPIQDLSYEQYF. The complete variable domain, with remaining parts taken from reference TRBV9 and TRBJ2-7, reads DSGVTQTPKHLITATGQRVTLRCSPRSGDLSVYWYQQSLDQGLQFLIQYYNGEERAKGNILERFSAQQFPDLHSELNLSSLELGDSALYFCASSVAPIQDLSYEQYFGPGTRLTVT.

The V and J genes are TRBV6-5 and TRBJ2-1; 7 nucleotides agree with TRBD1. The CDR3 sequence is 15 residues long. The J segment lost 6 bases and the V segment lost 7 bases, leaving 12 bases of the junction unmatched. Germline CDR1 and CDR2: MNHEY and SVGAGI. CDR3 in DNA: TGTGCCAGCATTTTAGACAGGGCCCGACTCAATGAGCAGTTCTTC. Protein product: CASILDRARLNEQFF.

The chain combines TRBV5-1 with TRBJ2-1; TRBD1 matches 8 bases. The CDR3 runs 15 residues. The V segment lost 1 base and the J segment 6 bases; nucleotides outside the gene matches: 6. From germline, CDR1 is SGHRS and CDR2 YFSETQ. The DNA of the CDR3 is TGCGCCAGCAGCTTGCTCGGACAGGGATCCAATGAGCAGTTCTTC. It yields the protein CASSLLGQGSNEQFF. The whole variable domain, remainder taken from reference TRBV5-1 and TRBJ2-1, is KAGVTQTPRYLIKTRGQQVTLSCSPISGHRSVSWYQQTPGQGLQFLFEYFSETQRNKGNFPGRFSGRQFSNSRSEMNVSTLELGDSALYLCASSLLGQGSNEQFFGPGTRLTVL.

This chain connects TRBV7-9 to TRBJ2-7, with TRBD2 matching over 11 bases. The germline CDR1 and CDR2 sequences are SEHNR and FQNEAQ (reference sequence). With 4 bases clipped from V and 2 bases from J, the junction kept 4 bases outside the gene matches. The CDR3 extends over 15 amino acids. The CDR3 region is CASSYTGLAAYEQYF. The CDR3 region has the DNA TGTGCCAGCAGCTATACGGGACTAGCGGCCTACGAGCAGTACTTC.

This chain joins TRBV19 and TRBJ1-2, with 8 bases that match TRBD1. Germline assignment: CDR1 LNHDA and CDR2 SQIVND (reference sequence). CDR3 length: 14 amino acids. Trimming at V came to 7 bases and at J to 2 bases, leaving 6 bases not matched to a gene. CDR3 DNA: TGTGCCAGTACCGCGACAGGGGTAAACTATGGCTACACCTTC. Encoded protein: CASTATGVNYGYTF.

The J gene is TRBJ1-3, the V gene TRBV10-3; D is possibly TRBD1 (5 bases). Germline CDR1 reads ENHRY; CDR2 reads SYGVKD. The length of the CDR3 is 12 residues. The V and J ends lost 6 bases and 4 bases respectively, with 7 bases between them. The CDR3 protein is CAIRTDGNTIYF. CDR3 nucleotide sequence: TGTGCCATCAGGACAGACGGAAACACCATATATTTT.

V gene TRBV5-1 combines with J gene TRBJ2-7; D is perhaps TRBD1 (5 bases). Germline loops: CDR1 SGHRS, CDR2 YFSETQ. The V gene lost 0 bases and the J gene lost 3 bases, with 7 bases spanning the gap. The CDR3 extends over 13 amino acids. CDR3: CASSLVQGYEQYF. Written as DNA, the CDR3 is TGCGCCAGCAGCTTGGTCCAGGGCTACGAGCAGTACTTC.

This clone was seen a single time. The chain has TRBV6-1 and TRBJ1-6; possible D gene TRBD1, 6 bases. CDR1 and CDR2 (germline): MNHNS, SASEGT. The CDR3 totals 17 residues. Trimming pared 1 base from V and 0 bases from J, leaving 10 bases between. DNA for the CDR3: TGTGCCAGCAGTGAAGGGGGGCCCTACTCCTATAATTCACCCCTCCACTTT. Its translation is CASSEGGPYSYNSPLHF.